This T cell receptor (beta chain) was captured in a study of blood T cell repertoires in COVID-19 (dated by TCRdb to 2020 to 2021). Some background on the complete study: The collaborator samples originated in the United States, Italy and Spain and spanned the acute and convalescent phases of COVID-19. Where HLA class I and class II types were available, the types were taken from metadata supplied by the sample provider, not from assay-based typing. The prospective study material was composed of cDNA or gDNA derived from T cells, B-cell-depleted T cells, or PBMCs. Samples were obtained from the ongoing ImmuneRACE study (first 160 participants) and from 1,254 subjects provided by 6 global collaborators. The dataset comprised deeply sampled blood TCRbeta repertoires from subjects exposed to, actively infected with, or recovered from COVID-19. The repertoires were released in a freely available public database meant as a resource for research on the immune response to SARS-CoV-2. Sample metadata almost always included a de-identified subject ID, COVID-19 status, age in years and sex.

The paper as a whole reports these results and caveats: The quantity of clinical and demographic metadata differed by source and by participant and was supplied without curation.

The collaborating institutions used their own protocols to collect whole blood in K2EDTA tubes. Collaborator samples were shipped for TCRbeta analysis as frozen whole blood, isolated PBMCs, or DNA extracted from either sample type. CDR1 LNHNV and CDR2 YYDKDF are derived from the germline V gene (reference sequence). There are 13 amino acids in the CDR3, from cysteine to phenylalanine inclusive. Just the 39-base CDR3 DNA is kept, in frame starting at base 1. V is clipped by 0 bases and J by 4 bases, and the sequence between their germline boundaries is 7 bases long. As to this clone: Its cognate antigen has yet to be identified. The sample holds no much larger clone one base away, and base qualities are not on file.

TCRbeta CDR3 regions were amplified from genomic DNA using the immunoSEQ Assay, a bias-controlled multiplex PCR. The authors processed their data as follows. Nucleated cell counts per sample were estimated from amplification of reference gene primers within the assay. Sequence reads were collapsed and filtered to measure the absolute abundance of every unique TCRbeta CDR3 rearrangement. For each sample, productive Simpson clonality was calculated by taking the square root of Simpson's diversity index across productive rearrangements. Here the immuneACCESS table is served through TCRdb, limited to in-frame sequences with V and J called. Missing clones are a known gap in these copies; in checked studies unresolved V genes cover under half, and the rest lacks a known reason. V, J and clone size derive from that table, while D and trimming were established from the DNA sequence. Here the sample has about 54,000 clones; approximately 90% occur a single time. The ten largest make up 8% to 9% of the sample.

This sequence was found in a woman in her forties with active COVID-19. The sample taken for sequencing was peripheral blood. The V and J segments used are TRBV15 and TRBJ2-7; TRBD2 is a possible D gene, resting on 6 matching bases. For the CDR3, the sequence is CATSREGTYEQYF. The DNA reads as follows: TGTGCCACCAGCAGAGAGGGGACTTACGAGCAGTACTTC.